This T cell receptor (beta chain) is drawn from a study of T cells in Graves' hyperthyroidism and ophthalmopathy. The study, taken as a whole, reports: For ophthalmopathy, model prediction preceded onset by a median about six months. Through a model of 13 V-J features, ophthalmopathy was separated from stable hyperthyroidism.

Amplified TCR beta CDR3 regions derived from RNA transcripts. The TCR CDR3 was amplified in a first-round RT-PCR using the HTBI primer set. TCRdb recomputed calls from the multiplex PCR reads with MiXCR, one row per CDR3 protein. The sample lists 480,000 or so distinct CDR3 sequences, roughly 45% occurring once. The count of this clonotype is one. Its antigen is as yet unknown. Patients showing uncontrolled infection, other autoimmune disease, pregnancy or lactation were ineligible. V was pared by 9 bases and J by 2 bases, with 17 bases between. The CDR3 contains 14 residues. Germline CDR1 is ENHRY and CDR2 is SYGVKD.

The clonotype comes from an adult woman with Graves' disease, either hyperthyroidism or ophthalmopathy (not recorded which). The chain employs TRBV10-3 and TRBJ2-7; TRBD1 is a possible D gene (5 bases). Sequenced: peripheral blood or thyroid tissue (not recorded which). The CDR3 coding sequence is TGTGCCATTGCTCGCCAGGGTCTTGCCTACGAGCAGTACTTC. Encoded protein: CAIARQGLAYEQYF.